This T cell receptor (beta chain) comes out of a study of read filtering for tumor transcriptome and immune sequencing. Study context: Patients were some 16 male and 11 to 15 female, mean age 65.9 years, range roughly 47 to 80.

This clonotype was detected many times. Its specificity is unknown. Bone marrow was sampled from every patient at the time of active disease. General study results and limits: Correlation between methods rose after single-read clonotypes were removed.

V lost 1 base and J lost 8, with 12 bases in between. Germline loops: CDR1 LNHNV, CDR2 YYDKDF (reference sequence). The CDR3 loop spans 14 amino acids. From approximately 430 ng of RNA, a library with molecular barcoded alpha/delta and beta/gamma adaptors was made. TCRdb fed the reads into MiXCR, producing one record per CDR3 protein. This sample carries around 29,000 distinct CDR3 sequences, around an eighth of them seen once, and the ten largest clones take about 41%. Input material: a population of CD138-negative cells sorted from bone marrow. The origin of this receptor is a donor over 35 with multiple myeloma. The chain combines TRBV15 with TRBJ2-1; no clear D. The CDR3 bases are TGTGCCACCAGCAGAGCCGATATCGGCGATGAGCAGTTCTTC. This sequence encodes CATSRADIGDEQFF.